This T cell receptor beta chain was captured by sequencing in a study of OX40 agonist ivuxolimab in advanced cancers. Whole-study context: The dose-escalation cohort was about 80% male, with a mean age of about 60 years, ranging about 20 to 85. Regarding the study as a whole: Both blood CD4+ and CD8+ T cells showed clonal growth by week 6 at 0.1 to 3.0 mg/kg. At 0.1-3.0 mg/kg, partial responders had clonal expansion among the lowest observed.

Profiling relied on immunoSEQ multiplex PCR, and the TCRdb table lists in-frame clones only, not all of them. The table has about 86,000 clones, about 90% seen once; the top ten hold approximately 9.3%. The CDR3 spans 13 residues. Germline-derived CDR1 and CDR2 are KGHSH and LQKENI. Trimming stripped 9 bases from V and 3 bases from J, with 15 bases between. Concerning this clone: The antigen remains unidentified.

The source is an adult with an advanced solid tumor such as melanoma, head and neck, liver or kidney cancer. The specimen comprised CD4+ or CD8+ T cells sorted from blood, sampled in a trial of the OX40 agonist ivuxolimab. V usage is TRBV18 and J usage is TRBJ2-7, with D perhaps matching TRBD2 (6 bases). CDR3 residues: CASHSSAVYEQYF. Written as DNA, the CDR3 is TGTGCCAGTCACTCTAGCGCGGTCTACGAGCAGTACTTC.